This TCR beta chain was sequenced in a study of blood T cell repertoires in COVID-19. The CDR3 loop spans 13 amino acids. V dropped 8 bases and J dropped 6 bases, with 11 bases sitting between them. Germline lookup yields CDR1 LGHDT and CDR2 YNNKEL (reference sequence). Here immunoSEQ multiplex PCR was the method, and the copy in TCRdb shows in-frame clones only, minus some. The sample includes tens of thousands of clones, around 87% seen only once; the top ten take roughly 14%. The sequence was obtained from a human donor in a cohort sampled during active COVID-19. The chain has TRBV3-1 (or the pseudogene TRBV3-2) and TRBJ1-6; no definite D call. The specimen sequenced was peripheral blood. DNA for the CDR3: TGTGCCAGCTCTTGGAGCGGTAATTCACCCCTCCACTTT. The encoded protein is CASSWSGNSPLHF.